One sample yielded the 9 T cell receptor beta chains listed below, sequenced in a study of T-cell reconstitution after alpha-beta-depleted transplantation in children. During its preparation, the TCRbeta library received unique molecular identifiers. In TCRdb, the PCR reads were re-called with MiXCR into one record per CDR3 protein. The table shows about 58,000 distinct CDR3 sequences, with 44% occurring only once. The starting material was PBMCs, mostly from graft donor cells, obtained 360 days after TCRalphabeta/CD19-depleted stem cell transplant. The receptors stem from a male patient between 5 and 17 years old who had a stem cell transplant for acute lymphoblastic leukemia, so the T cells may come from the graft donor.

The table lists this clonotype with many counts. This chain uses TRBV6-5 with TRBJ2-5; D is undetermined. Germline V gene data show CDR1 as MNHEY and CDR2 as SVGAGI. The CDR3 runs 16 residues. The V gene lost 0 bases and the J gene lost 1 base, with 12 bases spanning the gap. DNA for the CDR3: TGTGCCAGCAGTTACTCGTGGGGTCAGTTCCAAGAGACCCAGTACTTC. Protein product: CASSYSWGQFQETQYF.

This clonotype was counted a few times. The rearrangement links TRBV10-3 to TRBJ2-1, with TRBD2 matching 7 bases. The germline V gene has CDR1 ENHRY and CDR2 SYGVKD. The CDR3 totals 15 residues. J was trimmed by 9 bases and V by 0 bases; bases with no gene match: 8. The CDR3 here is CAISESSGMAGEQFF. The CDR3 bases are TGTGCCATCAGTGAGTCCAGCGGGATGGCGGGTGAGCAGTTCTTC.

The chain couples TRBV25-1 to TRBJ2-5, with a possible D match to TRBD1 (6 bases). This CDR3 comprises 15 residues. The V gene's germline CDR1 is MGHDK and CDR2 SYGVNS. V lost 3 bases, J lost 4 bases, and 15 bases lay in between. The CDR3, as DNA: TGTGCCAGCAGTGAGGGGGCTATGGTCGGAGAGACCCAGTACTTC. Translated: CASSEGAMVGETQYF.

The gene calls are TRBV18 and TRBJ2-7, with D possibly TRBD1 on 6 matching bases. This CDR3 has 15 residues. V lost 4 bases to trimming and J lost 0 bases, with 13 bases between them. Germline lookup yields CDR1 KGHSH and CDR2 LQKENI. The CDR3 sequence is CASSRTETHSYEQYF. DNA of the CDR3: TGTGCCAGCTCACGGACAGAGACACACTCCTACGAGCAGTACTTC.

V gene TRBV16 combines with J gene TRBJ1-2, with D possibly TRBD1 on 5 matching bases. Per the germline V gene, CDR1 is KGHSY and CDR2 is FQNENV. The CDR3 spans 15 residues. Trimming stripped 3 bases from V and 4 bases from J, with 15 bases between. CDR3 sequence: CASSQTESLFYGYTF. The CDR3 nucleotides are TGTGCCAGCAGCCAGACAGAGTCCTTATTCTATGGCTACACCTTC.

This clonotype has only a few counts. The chain joins TRBV13 to TRBJ2-3, with 11 bases that match TRBD2. V dropped 5 bases and J dropped 4; count of bases not matched to a gene: 8. The CDR3 runs to 16 residues. Per germline, CDR1 PRHDT and CDR2 FYEKMQ (reference sequence). The CDR3 sequence is CASSNLAGGPADTQYF. The CDR3 DNA is TGTGCCAGCAGCAACCTAGCGGGGGGACCTGCAGATACGCAGTATTTT.

The chain uses TRBV4-3 and TRBJ2-7, with a weak D call TRBD2 (5 bases). Germline CDR1 reads LGHNA; CDR2 reads YSLEER. The CDR3 extends over 14 amino acids. The germline V and J ends were trimmed by 0 bases and 4 bases, with 10 bases remaining between them. For the CDR3, the DNA is TGCGCCAGCAGCCAAGATGAGGGCGGATACGAGCAGTACTTC. As protein: CASSQDEGGYEQYF.

In its sample, this clonotype was seen a few times. The chain has TRBV20-1 and TRBJ2-1; TRBD2 might be the D (5 bases). In germline, CDR1 is DFQATT, CDR2 SNEGSKA (reference sequence). V gave up 2 bases and J gave up 7 bases, with 15 bases separating them. The CDR3 runs 14 residues. The CDR3 coding sequence is TGCAGTGCTAGAAAGGGTACTAGTGCAAATGAGCAGTTCTTC. It is translated as CSARKGTSANEQFF.

The chain is built from TRBV24-1 and TRBJ2-2; D not resolved. Germline V gives CDR1 KGHDR, CDR2 SFDVKD. The CDR3 consists of 16 residues. The V end was cut by 5 bases, the J end by 3 bases, with 15 bases between. The CDR3 reads CATSAIVPVDTGELFF. The CDR3 coding sequence is TGTGCCACCAGTGCCATAGTCCCGGTGGACACCGGGGAGCTGTTTTTT.